This T cell receptor (beta chain) was recovered during a study of cytomegalovirus exposure and HLA in healthy donors. Overall study findings and caveats: 16,951 TCR beta sequences were associated with HLA alleles at 0.05 false discovery rate in a later analysis.

In regard to this clone: As yet, its antigen is unknown.

V lost 8 bases to trimming and J lost 5 bases; unmatched junction nucleotides: 6. This CDR3 contains 13 residues. Germline V gene sequence: CDR1 LNHNV, CDR2 YYDKDF (reference sequence). Primers: 60 Vbeta forward and 13 Jbeta reverse. Assay used: immunoSEQ multiplex PCR; TCRdb lists only in-frame clones, some missing. The table records under 150,000 clones, 80% to 85% of them present only once. The TCR originated in a boy under 18 in good health and CMV-seronegative. Input material: PBMCs. V gene TRBV15 combines with J gene TRBJ2-5; TRBD2 matches 9 bases. DNA of the CDR3: TGTGCCACCGCAGGGACTAGCCGGGAGACCCAGTACTTC. Its translation is CATAGTSRETQYF.